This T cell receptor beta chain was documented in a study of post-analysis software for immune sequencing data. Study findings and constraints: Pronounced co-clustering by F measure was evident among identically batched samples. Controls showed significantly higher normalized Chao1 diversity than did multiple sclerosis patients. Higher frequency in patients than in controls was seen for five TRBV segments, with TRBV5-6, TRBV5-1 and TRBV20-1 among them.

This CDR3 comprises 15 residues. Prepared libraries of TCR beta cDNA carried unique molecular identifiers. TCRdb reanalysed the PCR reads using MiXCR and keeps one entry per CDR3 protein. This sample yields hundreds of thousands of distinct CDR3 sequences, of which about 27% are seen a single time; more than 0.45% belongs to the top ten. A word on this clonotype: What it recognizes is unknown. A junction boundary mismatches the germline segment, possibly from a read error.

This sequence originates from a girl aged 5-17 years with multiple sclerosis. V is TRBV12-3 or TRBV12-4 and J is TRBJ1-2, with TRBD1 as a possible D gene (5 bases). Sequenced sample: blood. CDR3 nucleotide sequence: TGTGCCAGCAGTCTACACTTAGACAGCTACTATGGCTGCACCTTC. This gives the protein CASSLHLDSYYGCTF.